The source of this TCR beta chain is a study of blood T cell repertoires in COVID-19. As for the study in general: Samples came from the United States, Italy and Spain, spanning acute and convalescent COVID-19.

Germline CDR1 reads SGHTA; CDR2 reads FQGTGA. J gave up 7 bases and V 3 bases, and 7 bases lay outside the gene matches. The CDR3 consists of 15 residues. In the original analysis: From reference gene primer amplification, estimates of nucleated cell counts were derived. Clones were sequenced by immunoSEQ multiplex PCR, and TCRdb holds only the in-frame ones, with some missing. V and J calls and clone size come straight from that table; D and trimming were deduced from the DNA. The sample yields 150,000 to 200,000 clones, around 86% seen once. The V call is TRBV7-3, the J call TRBJ2-1; 9 nucleotides align to TRBD2. The sequenced sample was peripheral blood. The source is a man in his fifties or sixties with acute or convalescent COVID-19. The CDR3: CASSFRTSAENEQFF. CDR3 in DNA: TGTGCCAGCAGCTTCCGGACTAGCGCTGAGAATGAGCAGTTCTTC.